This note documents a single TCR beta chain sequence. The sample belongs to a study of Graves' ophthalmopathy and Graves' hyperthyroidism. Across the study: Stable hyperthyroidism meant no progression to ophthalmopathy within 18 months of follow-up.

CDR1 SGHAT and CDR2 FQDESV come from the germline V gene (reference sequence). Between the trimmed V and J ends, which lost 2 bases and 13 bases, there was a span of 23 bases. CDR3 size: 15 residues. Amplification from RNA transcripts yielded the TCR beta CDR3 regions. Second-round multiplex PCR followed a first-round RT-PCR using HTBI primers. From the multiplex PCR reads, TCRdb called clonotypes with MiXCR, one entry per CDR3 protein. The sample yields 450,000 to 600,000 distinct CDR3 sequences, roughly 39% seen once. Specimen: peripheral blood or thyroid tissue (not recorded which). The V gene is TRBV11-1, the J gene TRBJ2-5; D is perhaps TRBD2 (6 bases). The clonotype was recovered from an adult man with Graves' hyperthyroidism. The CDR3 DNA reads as TGTGCCAGCAGCTTATCGGCGGGGACGGGGGAAAAACTGTACTTC. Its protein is CASSLSAGTGEKLYF.